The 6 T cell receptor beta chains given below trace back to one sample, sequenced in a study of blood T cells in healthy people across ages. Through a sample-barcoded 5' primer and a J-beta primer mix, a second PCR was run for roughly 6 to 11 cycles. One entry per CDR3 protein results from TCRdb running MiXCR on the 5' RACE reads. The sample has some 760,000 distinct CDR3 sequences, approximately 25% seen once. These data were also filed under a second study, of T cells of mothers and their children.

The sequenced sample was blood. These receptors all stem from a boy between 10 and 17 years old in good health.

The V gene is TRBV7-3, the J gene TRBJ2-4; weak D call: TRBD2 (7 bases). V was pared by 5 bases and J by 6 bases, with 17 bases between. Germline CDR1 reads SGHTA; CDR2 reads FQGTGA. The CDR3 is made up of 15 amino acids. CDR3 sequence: CASSQGGVQGNIQYF. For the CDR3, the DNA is TGTGCCAGCAGCCAAGGGGGGGTCCAAGGAAACATTCAGTACTTC. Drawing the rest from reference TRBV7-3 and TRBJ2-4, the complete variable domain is GAGVSQTPSNKVTEKGKYVELRCDPISGHTALYWYRQSLGQGPEFLIYFQGTGAADDSGLPNDRFFAVRPEGSVSTLKIQRTERGDSAVYLCASSQGGVQGNIQYFGAGTRLSVL.

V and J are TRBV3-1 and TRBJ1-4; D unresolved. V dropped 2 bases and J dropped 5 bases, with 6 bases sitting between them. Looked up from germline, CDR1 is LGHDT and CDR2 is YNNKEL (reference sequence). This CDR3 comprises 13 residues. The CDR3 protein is CASSQSRNEKLFF. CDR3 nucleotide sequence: TGTGCCAGCAGCCAATCCCGCAATGAAAAACTGTTTTTT.

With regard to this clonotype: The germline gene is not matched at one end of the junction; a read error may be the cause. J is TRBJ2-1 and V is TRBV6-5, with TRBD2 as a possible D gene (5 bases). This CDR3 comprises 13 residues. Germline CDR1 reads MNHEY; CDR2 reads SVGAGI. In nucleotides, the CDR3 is TGTGCCAGCAGTTTGAGAGGGCTTGAGACCCAGTGCTTC. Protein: CASSLRGLETQCF.

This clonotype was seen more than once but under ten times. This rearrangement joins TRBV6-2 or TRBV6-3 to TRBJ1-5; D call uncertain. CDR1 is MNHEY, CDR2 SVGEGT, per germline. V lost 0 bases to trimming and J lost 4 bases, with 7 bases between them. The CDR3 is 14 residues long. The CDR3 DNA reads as TGTGCCAGCAGTTACTCGATAATGAATCAGCCCCAGCATTTT. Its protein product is CASSYSIMNQPQHF.

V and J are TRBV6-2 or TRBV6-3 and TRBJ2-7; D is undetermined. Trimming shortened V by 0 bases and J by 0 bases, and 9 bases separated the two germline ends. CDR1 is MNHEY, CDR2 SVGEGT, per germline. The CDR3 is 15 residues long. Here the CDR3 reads CASSYSDGSSYEQYF. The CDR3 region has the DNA TGTGCCAGCAGTTACTCCGACGGATCCTCCTACGAGCAGTACTTC.

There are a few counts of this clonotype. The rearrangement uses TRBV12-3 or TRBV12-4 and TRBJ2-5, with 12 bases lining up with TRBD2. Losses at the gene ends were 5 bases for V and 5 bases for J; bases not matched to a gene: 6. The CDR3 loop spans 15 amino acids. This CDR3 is CASSPTSGGLETQYF. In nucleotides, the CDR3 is TGTGCCAGCAGTCCGACTAGCGGGGGCTTGGAGACCCAGTACTTC.